These 20 T cell receptor delta chains were all obtained from the same sample, sequenced in a study of gamma-delta chains in newborns, infants, children. TCRdb repeated clone calling on the reads with CATT. The sample holds a few thousand delta-chain clones, over 3% seen once. The sample comprised blood. The receptors shown here come from a child who was a newborn, infant or young child, either healthy, febrile or measles-vaccinated (not recorded which).

This clone was observed a few times. The V gene is TRDV1, the J gene TRDJ2, with a possible D match to TRDD3 (6 bases). In germline, CDR1 is TSWWSYY, CDR2 QGS. Trimming cost V 0 bases and J 0 bases, with 38 bases left between them. The CDR3 consists of 26 residues. The CDR3 coding sequence is TGTGCTCTTGGGGAACTTCTGCCCCCCAACCTGTCCCTGTTACCGGGGGAAAGGGCTTTGACAGCACAACTCTTCTTT. Its translation is CALGELLPPNLSLLPGERALTAQLFF.

About this clone: TCRdb's protein for this DNA is that of a much larger clone and differs from the translation at residue 3, likely a read error; the protein shown is the DNA translation. The rearrangement joins TRDV2 to TRDJ3, with 9 bases lining up with TRDD3. The germline gives CDR1 GEAIGNYY, CDR2 EKD. The CDR3 extends over 18 amino acids. In nucleotides, the CDR3 is TGTGCCCGTGACACCGTGGGGGATAGCTCCTGGGACACCCGACAGATGTTTTTC. This sequence encodes CARDTVGDSSWDTRQMFF.

In its sample, this clone ranks as medium-sized. Other DNA sequences in the sample encode the same CDR3. This chain uses TRDV2 with TRDJ3, with TRDD3 matching over 7 bases. The germline V gene encodes CDR1 GEAIGNYY and CDR2 EKD. The CDR3 extends over 19 amino acids. The V and J ends lost 3 bases and 0 bases, in that order; junction bases with no gene match: 10. In DNA, the CDR3 is TGTGCCTGTGACGGGCTGGGGGCCTCCAGCTCCTGGGACACCCGACAGATGTTTTTC. This sequence encodes CACDGLGASSSWDTRQMFF.

This clone was detected only a few times. A much larger clone differs from this one at a single base, so this may be a read error. Other nucleotide sequences in the sample specify the same CDR3. The V gene is TRDV2, the J gene TRDJ2, with 12 nucleotides matching TRDD3. Germline V gene data show CDR1 as GEAIGNYY and CDR2 as EKD. The CDR3 has 17 amino acids. The junction had 3 bases not matched to a gene; V was cut back by 2 bases and J by 0 bases. Here the CDR3 reads CACDILGDTPLTAQLFF. The CDR3 DNA is TGTGCCTGTGACATACTGGGGGATACCCCTTTGACAGCACAACTCTTCTTT.

Relative to its sample, this clone is medium-sized. This chain links TRDV2 with TRDJ3; 9 bases line up with TRDD3. V shed 1 base, J shed 0 bases, and the junction held 6 bases outside the gene matches. The germline V gene encodes CDR1 GEAIGNYY and CDR2 EKD. This CDR3 comprises 19 residues. The CDR3 sequence is CACDTGGYVSSWDTRQMFF. The CDR3 DNA reads TGTGCCTGTGACACTGGGGGATATGTGAGCTCCTGGGACACCCGACAGATGTTTTTC.

This clone was observed a handful of times. TCRdb shows a much larger clone's protein in place of this DNA's translation, and the two differ at residue 5, likely through a read error; the protein shown is translated from the DNA. The chain links TRDV2 to TRDJ3; 12 nucleotides agree with TRDD3. Germline CDR1 GEAIGNYY, CDR2 EKD. This CDR3 has 16 residues. Trimming cost V 3 bases and J 6 bases; bases outside gene matches: 2. For the CDR3, the DNA is TGTGCCTGTGACGCTGGGGGATACGCGGACACCCGACAGATGTTTTTC. Translated: CACDAGGYADTRQMFF.

This clone appeared a few times. A much larger clone lies one base from this, so it may be a read error. This sample also contains other DNA sequences that code for the same CDR3. V gene TRDV2 combines with J gene TRDJ3, with a weak D call TRDD3 (5 bases). Germline V CDR1 and CDR2: GEAIGNYY, EKD. This CDR3 spans 17 amino acids. CDR3: CACDTVLSSWDTRQMFF. The CDR3, as DNA: TGTGCCTGTGACACCGTACTGAGCTCCTGGGACACCCGTCAGATGTTTTTC.

Worth noting for this clone: TCRdb's protein for this DNA is that of a much larger clone and differs from the translation at residue 12, likely a read error; the protein shown is the DNA translation. The chain couples TRDV2 to TRDJ2; TRDD3 matches 7 bases. The germline V gene encodes CDR1 GEAIGNYY and CDR2 EKD. The length of the CDR3 is 16 residues. The CDR3 protein is CACDTVGEALTVQLFF. CDR3 DNA: TGTGCCTGTGACACCGTGGGGGAAGCTTTGACAGTACAACTCTTCTTT.

This clone has only a few counts. A single base separates this from a much larger clone, so it may be a read error. Other DNA sequences in this specimen translate into the identical CDR3. The chain couples TRDV1 to TRDJ1, with D unresolved. The germline V and J ends were trimmed by 3 bases and 1 base, with 24 bases remaining between them. CDR3 length: 19 residues. Germline CDR1 and CDR2: TSWWSYY and QGS. CDR3: CALGEYSGGSRKPTDKLIF. As DNA, the CDR3 is TGTGCTCTTGGGGAGTATTCTGGTGGCTCTCGGAAACCCACCGATAAACTCATCTTT.

This clone came up a few times. A read error is likely here: a far larger clone is one base away. V and J are TRDV2 and TRDJ3; 9 bases match TRDD3. Germline CDR1 and CDR2: GEAIGNYY and EKD. CDR3 size: 19 residues. V was clipped by 3 bases and J by 0 bases; unmatched bases: 8. CDR3 loop: CACDAVLGESSWDTRQMFF. The CDR3 DNA follows: TGTGCCTGTGACGCCGTACTGGGGGAAAGCTCCTGGGACACCCGACAGATGTTTTTC.

This clone was seen a few times. With a much larger clone just one base away, this may be a read error. Distinct nucleotide sequences in the sample also encode this CDR3. The chain links TRDV2 to TRDJ3; 13 bases match TRDD3. This CDR3 has 22 residues. Germline CDR1 GEAIGNYY, CDR2 EKD. V shed 2 bases, J shed 2 bases, and the junction held 14 bases outside the gene matches. The CDR3 here is CACDRVTGGYEVSTWDTRQMFF. The CDR3 nucleotides read TGTGCCTGTGACAGGGTTACTGGGGGATACGAGGTTTCGACCTGGGACACCCGACAGATGTTTTTC.

This clone is large. The sample holds other DNA sequences that translate to the same CDR3. V gene TRDV2 combines with J gene TRDJ3; D is ambiguous. Trimming removed 0 bases from V and 3 bases from J, with 11 bases in between. The CDR3 is made up of 17 amino acids. Germline CDR1 GEAIGNYY, CDR2 EKD. Here the CDR3 reads CACDTADGGWDTRQMFF. For the CDR3, the DNA is TGTGCCTGTGACACCGCGGATGGCGGCTGGGACACCCGACAGATGTTTTTC.

This clone occurred a few times. With only one base between it and a far larger clone, this is likely a read error. The chain joins TRDV2 to TRDJ3; 13 bases agree with TRDD3. Germline CDR1 GEAIGNYY, CDR2 EKD. The CDR3 spans 21 residues. The CDR3: CACDTVLGDTAQSWGTRQMFF. CDR3 sequence (DNA): TGTGCCTGTGACACCGTACTGGGGGATACGGCCCAATCCTGGGGCACCCGACAGATGTTTTTC.

As concerns this clone: The TCRdb protein comes from a much larger clone and disagrees with this DNA's translation at residue 3, likely due to a read error; the protein given here is derived from the DNA. V gene TRDV2 combines with J gene TRDJ2, with TRDD3 matching 8 bases. The CDR3 spans 14 residues. The germline V gene has CDR1 GEAIGNYY and CDR2 EKD. CDR3 DNA sequence: TGTGCCCGTGACACTCTGGGGGAGACAGCACAACTCTTCTTT. Translated: CARDTLGETAQLFF.

With regard to this clone: This is likely an artifact of a read error, given a far larger clone one base away. This chain joins TRDV2 and TRDJ3; 13 bases agree with TRDD3. There are 20 residues in the CDR3. The V gene's germline CDR1 is GEAIGNYY and CDR2 EKD. CDR3 region: CACDTVLGDTSSWDTQQMFF. The CDR3, as DNA: TGTGCCTGTGACACCGTACTGGGGGATACGAGCTCCTGGGACACCCAACAGATGTTTTTC.

A few counts support this clone. The protein TCRdb gives is from a much larger clone and does not agree with this DNA's translation at residue 15, likely a read error; the protein shown here comes from the DNA. The chain has TRDV2 and TRDJ3, with TRDD3 matching 8 bases. CDR3 length: 18 amino acids. Germline-derived CDR1 and CDR2 are GEAIGNYY and EKD. DNA of the CDR3: TGTGCCTGTGACACCGTCTGGGGGAGCTCCTGGGACACCCGACGGATGTTTTTC. It encodes CACDTVWGSSWDTRRMFF.

This clone came up a few times. TCRdb shows a much larger clone's protein in place of this DNA's translation, and the two differ at residue 5, likely through a read error; the protein shown is translated from the DNA. This chain joins TRDV2 and TRDJ1, with D maybe TRDD3 (5 bases). The CDR3 length is 13 residues. Between the trimmed V and J ends, which lost 3 bases and 0 bases, there was a span of 7 bases. CDR1 and CDR2 from the germline V gene are GEAIGNYY and EKD. In DNA form, the CDR3 reads TGTGCCTGTGACGCCTGGGACACCGATAAACTCATCTTT. As protein: CACDAWDTDKLIF.

As regards this clone: An end of the junction does not agree with germline; a read error may underlie this. Different DNA sequences within this sample yield the same CDR3. V is TRDV2 and J is TRDJ3, with 12 positions matching TRDD3. The germline gives CDR1 GEAIGNYY, CDR2 EKD. This CDR3 is 20 amino acids long. CDR3 in amino acids: CACDSVLGDTSSWGTRQMFF. The CDR3 DNA follows: TGTGCCTGTGACAGCGTACTGGGGGATACAAGCTCTTGGGGCACCCGACAGATGTTTTTC.

Comment on this clone: It differs at one base from a far larger clone, so likely a read error. Other nucleotide sequences from this sample produce the same CDR3. V is TRDV2 and J is TRDJ3; unclear D gene. The ends were cut back, 0 bases at V and 0 bases at J, with 8 bases in the middle. The CDR3 sequence is 17 residues long. Germline V gene sequence: CDR1 GEAIGNYY, CDR2 EKD. The CDR3 sequence: CACDTAGSSWDTRQMFF. Here the CDR3 DNA reads TGTGCCTGTGACACCGCCGGGAGCTCCTGGGACACCCGACAGATGTTTTTC.

The table lists this clone with a few counts. The TCRdb protein, from a much larger clone, departs from this DNA's translation at residue 4, likely by read error; the protein shown derives from the DNA. This chain joins TRDV2 and TRDJ2; 10 bases match TRDD3. The CDR3 totals 15 residues. J was trimmed by 5 bases and V by 5 bases; bases with no gene match: 7. Germline V lookup: CDR1 GEAIGNYY, CDR2 EKD. DNA of the CDR3: TGTGCCTGTGGCAGATTACTGGGGGATACAGCACAACTCTTCTTT. As protein: CACGRLLGDTAQLFF.